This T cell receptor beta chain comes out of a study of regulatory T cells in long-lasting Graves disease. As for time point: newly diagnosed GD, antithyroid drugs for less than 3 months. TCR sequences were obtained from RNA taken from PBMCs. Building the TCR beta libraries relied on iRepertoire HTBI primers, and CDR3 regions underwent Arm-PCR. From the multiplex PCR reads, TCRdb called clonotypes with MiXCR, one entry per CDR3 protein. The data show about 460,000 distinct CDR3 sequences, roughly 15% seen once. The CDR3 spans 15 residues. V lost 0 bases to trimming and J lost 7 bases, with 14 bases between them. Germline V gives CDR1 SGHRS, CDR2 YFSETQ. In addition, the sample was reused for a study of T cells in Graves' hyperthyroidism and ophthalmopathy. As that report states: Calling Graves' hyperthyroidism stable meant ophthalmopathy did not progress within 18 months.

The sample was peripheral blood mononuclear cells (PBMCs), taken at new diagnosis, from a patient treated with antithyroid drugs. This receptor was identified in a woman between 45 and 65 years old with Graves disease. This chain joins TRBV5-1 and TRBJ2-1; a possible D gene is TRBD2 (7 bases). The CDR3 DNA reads TGCGCCAGCAGCTTGGACGGGGGGCGCGGGAATGAGCAGTTCTTC. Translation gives CASSLDGGRGNEQFF.